The 7 T cell receptor beta chains reported below all come from one sample, sequenced in a study of control samples from healthy donors and cancer patients. Profiling relied on immunoSEQ multiplex PCR, and the TCRdb table lists in-frame clones only, not all of them. Of roughly 120,000 clones in the sample, about 83% were seen once. Sequences were obtained from blood. The receptors stem from a man in his thirties or forties in good health.

J is TRBJ2-3 and V is TRBV27; possibly TRBD2 for D (5 bases). This CDR3 spans 17 amino acids. V shed 5 bases and J shed 5 bases, with 23 bases lying between them. Germline V gives CDR1 MNHEY, CDR2 SMNVEV (reference sequence). As DNA, the CDR3 is TGTGCCAGCAGTCTCGGATTCCAACGGGGAGTTGTAGATACGCAGTATTTT. Residues: CASSLGFQRGVVDTQYF.

This rearrangement joins TRBV4-2 to TRBJ2-2; a possible D gene is TRBD2 (7 bases). V gave up 4 bases and J gave up 7 bases, with 16 bases separating them. The CDR3 is 15 residues long. In germline, CDR1 is LGHNA, CDR2 YNFKEQ. The CDR3 spells CASSLGGAKGGELFF. CDR3 bases: TGTGCCAGCAGCCTTGGGGGGGCGAAGGGCGGGGAGCTGTTTTTT.

In its sample, this clone ranks as medium-sized. This chain links TRBV21-1 with TRBJ2-7; the table's D call TRBD1 went unverified against the DNA. TRBV21-1 has pseudogene status. CDR3 length equals 16 residues. CDR3 in amino acids: CASSSKTGSNSYEQYV. DNA for the CDR3: TGTGCCAGCAGCAGCAAGACAGGTTCCAACTCCTACGAGCAGTACGTC.

J is TRBJ2-3 and V is TRBV5-1; the D call may be TRBD1 or TRBD2 (5 bases each). Looked up from germline, CDR1 is SGHRS and CDR2 is YFSETQ. V was cut by 0 bases and J by 4 bases, with 12 bases left in between. The CDR3 covers 15 residues. The CDR3 DNA follows: TGCGCCAGCAGCTTGGGAGGGGATGTGTCAGATACGCAGTATTTT. Amino acid sequence: CASSLGGDVSDTQYF.

This clone was counted a single time. The V gene is TRBV19, the J gene TRBJ2-5, with D possibly matching TRBD1 (6 bases). Germline CDR1 LNHDA, CDR2 SQIVND (reference sequence). The CDR3 has 16 amino acids. V lost 0 bases and J 1 base, leaving 12 bases between the germline ends. The CDR3 coding sequence is TGTGCCAGTAGTATAGATGGGGGCGCCCCCCAAGAGACCCAGTACTTC. This gives the protein CASSIDGGAPQETQYF.

The chain is built from TRBV19 and TRBJ1-2; 8 positions match TRBD1. Germline trimming cut 4 bases from V and 8 bases from J; bases unmatched to any gene: 6. CDR1 and CDR2 from the germline V gene are LNHDA and SQIVND (reference sequence). The CDR3 runs to 13 residues. This chain's CDR3 is CASSTTGERGYTF. As DNA, the CDR3 is TGTGCCAGTAGTACGACAGGGGAAAGGGGCTACACCTTC.

The chain joins TRBV6-5 to TRBJ1-2; D is ambiguous. The CDR3 is 13 amino acids. V shed 7 bases and J shed 5 bases, with 14 bases lying between them. Germline CDR1 is MNHEY and CDR2 is SVGAGI. The CDR3 is CASTPARPYGYTF. CDR3 DNA: TGTGCCAGCACCCCTGCCCGTCCTTATGGCTACACCTTC.